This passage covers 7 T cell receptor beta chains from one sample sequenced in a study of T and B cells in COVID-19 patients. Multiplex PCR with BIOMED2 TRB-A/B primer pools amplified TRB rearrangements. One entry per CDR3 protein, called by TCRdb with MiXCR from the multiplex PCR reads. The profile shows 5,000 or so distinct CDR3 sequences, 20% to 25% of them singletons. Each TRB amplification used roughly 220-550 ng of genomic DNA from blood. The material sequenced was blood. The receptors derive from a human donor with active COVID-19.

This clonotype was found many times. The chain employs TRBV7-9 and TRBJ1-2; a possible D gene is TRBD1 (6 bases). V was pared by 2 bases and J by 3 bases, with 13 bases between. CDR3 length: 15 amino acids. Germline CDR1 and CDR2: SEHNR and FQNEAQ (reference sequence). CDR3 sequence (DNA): TGTGCCAGCAGCTTATTACTACAGGGACACTATGGCTACACCTTC. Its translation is CASSLLLQGHYGYTF.

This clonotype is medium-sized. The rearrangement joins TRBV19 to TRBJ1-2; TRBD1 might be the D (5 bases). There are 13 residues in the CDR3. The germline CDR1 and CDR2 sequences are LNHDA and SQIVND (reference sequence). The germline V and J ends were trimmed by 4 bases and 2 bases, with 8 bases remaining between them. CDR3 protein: CASSRGENYGYTF. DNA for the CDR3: TGTGCCAGTAGTAGAGGGGAAAACTATGGCTACACCTTC.

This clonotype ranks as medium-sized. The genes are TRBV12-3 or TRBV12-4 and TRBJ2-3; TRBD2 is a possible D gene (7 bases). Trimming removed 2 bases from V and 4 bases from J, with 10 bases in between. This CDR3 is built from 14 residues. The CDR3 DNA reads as TGTGCCAGCAGTTTATGGGGGGGGCCAGATACGCAGTATTTT. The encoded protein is CASSLWGGPDTQYF.

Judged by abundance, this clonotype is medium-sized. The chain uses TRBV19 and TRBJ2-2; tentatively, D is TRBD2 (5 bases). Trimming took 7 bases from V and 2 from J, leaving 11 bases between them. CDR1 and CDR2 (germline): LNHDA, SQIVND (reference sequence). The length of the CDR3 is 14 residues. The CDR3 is CASNEGANTGELFF. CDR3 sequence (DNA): TGTGCCAGTAATGAGGGAGCAAACACCGGGGAGCTGTTTTTT.

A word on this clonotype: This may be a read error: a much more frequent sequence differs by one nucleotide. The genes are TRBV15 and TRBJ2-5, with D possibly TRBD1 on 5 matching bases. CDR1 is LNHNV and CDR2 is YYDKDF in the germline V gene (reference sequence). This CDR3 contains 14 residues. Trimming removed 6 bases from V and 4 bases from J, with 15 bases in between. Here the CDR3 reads CATRPRASRETQYF. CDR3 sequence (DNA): TGTGCCACCAGGCCCAGGGCTTCCCGAGAGACCCAGTACTTC.

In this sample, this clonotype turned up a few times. CDR3 sequence: CSAPELQEQFF. The CDR3 DNA sequence: TGCAGTGCCCCGGAACTCCAAGAGCAGTTCTTC. The chain links TRBV20-1 to TRBJ2-1; D is uncertain. Between the trimmed V and J ends, which lost 6 bases and 10 bases, there was a span of 13 bases. This CDR3 has 11 amino acids. The germline CDR1 and CDR2 sequences are DFQATT and SNEGSKA (reference sequence).

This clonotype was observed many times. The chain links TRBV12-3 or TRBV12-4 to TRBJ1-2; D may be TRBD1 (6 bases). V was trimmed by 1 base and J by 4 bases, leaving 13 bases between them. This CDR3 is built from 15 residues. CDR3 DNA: TGTGCCAGCAGTTTAGTCCGCAGGGGCGGCTATGGCTACACCTTC. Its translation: CASSLVRRGGYGYTF.